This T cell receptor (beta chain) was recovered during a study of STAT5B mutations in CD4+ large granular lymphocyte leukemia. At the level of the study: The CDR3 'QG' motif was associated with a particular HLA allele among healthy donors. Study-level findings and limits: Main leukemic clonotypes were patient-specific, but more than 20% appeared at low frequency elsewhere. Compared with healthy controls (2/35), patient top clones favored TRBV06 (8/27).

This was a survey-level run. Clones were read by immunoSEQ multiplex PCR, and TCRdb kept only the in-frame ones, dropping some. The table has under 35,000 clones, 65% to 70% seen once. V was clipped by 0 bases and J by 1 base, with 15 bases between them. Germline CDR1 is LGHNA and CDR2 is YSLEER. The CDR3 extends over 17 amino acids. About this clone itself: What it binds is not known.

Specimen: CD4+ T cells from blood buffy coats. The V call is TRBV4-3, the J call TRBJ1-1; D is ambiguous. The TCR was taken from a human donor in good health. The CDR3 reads CASSQEAQAAGNTEAFF. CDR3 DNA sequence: TGCGCCAGCAGCCAAGAGGCTCAGGCAGCTGGGAACACTGAAGCTTTCTTT.